This T cell receptor (beta chain) comes out of a study of blood T cell repertoires in COVID-19. Study as a whole: The United States, Italy and Spain were the sources of the acute and convalescent COVID-19 samples. T cells, B-cell-depleted T cells, or PBMCs supplied cDNA or gDNA.

This clone was picked up one time. Authors' data handling: The assay estimated nucleated cells by amplifying reference gene primers. The protocol was immunoSEQ multiplex PCR, while the TCRdb copy is restricted to in-frame clones and leaves out a portion. D and trimming were read from the DNA, whereas the V and J calls and clone size are those reported in that table. The table lists approximately 60,000 clones, approximately 94% of them singletons. Sequencing input: peripheral blood. This clonotype was sampled from a man in his 70s with active COVID-19.

The CDR3 spells CASSIKAGGVDTQYF. CDR3 DNA sequence: TGTGCCAGCAGTATAAAAGCGGGGGGGGTAGATACGCAGTATTTT. The V and J genes are TRBV6-2 or TRBV6-3 and TRBJ2-3, with 10 positions matching TRBD2. The length of the CDR3 is 15 residues. Germline V lookup: CDR1 MNHEY, CDR2 SVGEGT. Germline trimming cut 5 bases from V and 5 bases from J; bases unmatched to any gene: 7.